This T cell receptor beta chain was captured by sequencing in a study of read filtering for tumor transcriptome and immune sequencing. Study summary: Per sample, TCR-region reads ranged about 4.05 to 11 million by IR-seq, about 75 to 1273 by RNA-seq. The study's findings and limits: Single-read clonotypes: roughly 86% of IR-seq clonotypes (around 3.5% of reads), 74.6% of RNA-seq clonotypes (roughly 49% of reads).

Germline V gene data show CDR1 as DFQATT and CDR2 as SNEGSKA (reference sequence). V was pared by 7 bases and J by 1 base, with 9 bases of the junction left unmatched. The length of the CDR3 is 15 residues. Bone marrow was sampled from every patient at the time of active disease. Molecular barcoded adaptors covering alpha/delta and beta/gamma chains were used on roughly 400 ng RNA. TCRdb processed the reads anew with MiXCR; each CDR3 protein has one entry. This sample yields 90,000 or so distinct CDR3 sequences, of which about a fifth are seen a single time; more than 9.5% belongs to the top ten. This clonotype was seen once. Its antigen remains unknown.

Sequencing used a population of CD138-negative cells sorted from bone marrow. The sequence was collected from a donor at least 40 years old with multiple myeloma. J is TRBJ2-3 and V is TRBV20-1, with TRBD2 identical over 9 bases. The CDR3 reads CSVFPSGTRTDTQYF. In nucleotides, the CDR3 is TGCAGTGTTTTTCCTAGCGGGACACGCACAGATACGCAGTATTTT.